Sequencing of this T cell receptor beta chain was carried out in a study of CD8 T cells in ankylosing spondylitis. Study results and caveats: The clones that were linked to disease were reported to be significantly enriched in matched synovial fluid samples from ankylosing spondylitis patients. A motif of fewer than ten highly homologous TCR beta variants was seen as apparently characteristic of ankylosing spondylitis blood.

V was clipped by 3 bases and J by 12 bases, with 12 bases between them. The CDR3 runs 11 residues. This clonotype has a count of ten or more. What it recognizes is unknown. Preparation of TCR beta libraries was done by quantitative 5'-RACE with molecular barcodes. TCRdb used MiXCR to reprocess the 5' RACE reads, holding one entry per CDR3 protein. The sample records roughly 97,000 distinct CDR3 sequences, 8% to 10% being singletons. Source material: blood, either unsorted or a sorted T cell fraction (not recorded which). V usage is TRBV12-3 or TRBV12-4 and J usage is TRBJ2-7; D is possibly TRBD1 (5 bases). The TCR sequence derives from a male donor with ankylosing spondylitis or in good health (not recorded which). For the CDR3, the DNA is TGTGCCAGCAGTTTCCAGGGTTTTTGGTACTTC. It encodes CASSFQGFWYF.